The entry that follows covers one TCR beta chain sequence. The data stem from a study of T cells after yellow fever vaccination. TCRdb re-called the 5' RACE reads through MiXCR, storing one row per CDR3 protein. The data show hundreds of thousands of distinct CDR3 sequences, about 8.7% seen once. The material was PBMCs, obtained on the day of the first yellow fever vaccination. This clonotype was sampled from a man aged 18-30 years who received the YFV17D yellow fever vaccine.

CDR3 loop: CASSLDIRDRARAFF. For the CDR3, the DNA is TGTGCCAGCAGCTTAGATATACGAGACAGGGCTCGCGCTTTCTTT. The chain combines TRBV11-2 with TRBJ1-1; TRBD1 matches at 7 bases. In germline, CDR1 is SGHAT, CDR2 FQNNGV. This CDR3 has 15 amino acids. Trimming at V came to 0 bases and at J to 11 bases, leaving 12 bases not matched to a gene.